A single T cell receptor beta chain is shown here with its context. Its antigen remains unknown. The CDR3 covers 13 residues. The ends were cut back, 0 bases at V and 1 base at J, with 0 bases in the middle. Germline CDR1 and CDR2: MNHEY and SVGAGI. The sample comes from a study of tumor-infiltrating lymphocytes in localized non-small cell lung cancer. General study findings and limits: Technical variation could not be separated from intratumor heterogeneity here. No T-cell fraction difference was seen between IM1 and IM2 tumors.

Clones were sequenced by immunoSEQ multiplex PCR, and TCRdb holds only the in-frame ones, with some missing. Of about 16,000 clones listed, under 85% are singletons. Sequenced: lung tumor tissue. This rearrangement joins TRBV6-5 to TRBJ2-2; D call uncertain. The receptor's source is a human donor with non-small cell lung cancer. The CDR3 loop is CASSYSNTGELFF. In DNA form, the CDR3 reads TGTGCCAGCAGTTACTCGAACACCGGGGAGCTGTTTTTT.